Listed below are T cell receptor beta chains from one sample, sequenced in a study of PD-1 blockade in classical Hodgkin lymphoma. The repertoire was sequenced with immunoSEQ multiplex PCR; TCRdb's copy has only in-frame clones and lacks some. This sample carries about 25,000 clones, around 70% of them seen once, and the ten largest clones take 2.5% to 3.5%. Here the sequenced sample was peripheral blood mononuclear cells (PBMCs), taken at baseline. Every receptor here comes from a human donor with classical Hodgkin lymphoma. CDR3s include the opening cysteine and the closing phenylalanine or tryptophan. A D gene is named only where the DNA matches it firmly. Rows may omit the clone size; those that give it use once, few, many or a size class.

j_call d_call v_call clone_size cdr3_nt cdr3_aa
TRBJ1-1 - TRBV6-5 - TGTGCCAGCAGTTACTCGTTTGGAATGAACACTGAAGCTTTCTTT CASSYSFGMNTEAFF
TRBJ2-7 - TRBV28 - TGTGCCAGCAGTGATACGGGGGTCTGGTACGAGCAGTACTTC CASSDTGVWYEQYF
TRBJ1-1 - TRBV7-8 - TGTGCCAGCAGCGCCCGGACAGCTCTTTTGAACACTGAAGCTTTCTTT CASSARTALLNTEAFF
TRBJ1-2 - TRBV9 - TGTGCCAGCAGCGTAGACGGCTATGGCTACACCTTC CASSVDGYGYTF
TRBJ1-5 - TRBV7-8 few TGTGCCAGCAGCCCCTCGGAGGGAAGCAATCAGCCCCAGCATTTT CASSPSEGSNQPQHF
TRBJ2-1 - TRBV30 few TGTGCCTGGAGTTATATTGCGGGGCCGCGGAATGAGCAGTTCTTC CAWSYIAGPRNEQFF
TRBJ2-7 - TRBV7-6 - TGTGCCAGCAGCCCCGTGGAGGGGCGCTACGAGCAGTACTTC CASSPVEGRYEQYF
TRBJ1-5 TRBD1 TRBV6-5 few TGTGCCAGCAGTCCAGGGACAGGGTTGAATCAGCCCCAGCATTTT CASSPGTGLNQPQHF
TRBJ2-7 - TRBV30 - TGTGCCTGGAGTCTCGAGGGTTTCACCGACGAGCAGTACTTC CAWSLEGFTDEQYF
TRBJ1-5 - TRBV9 once TGTGCCAGCAGCGCGGGGGCCGGTAATAGCAATCAGCCCCAGCATTTT CASSAGAGNSNQPQHF
TRBJ1-4 TRBD1 TRBV5-6 - TGTGCCAGCAGCCCCGGGACAGGGGGGGCGCCTAATGAAAAACTGTTTTTT CASSPGTGGAPNEKLFF
TRBJ1-2 - TRBV5-1 few TGCGCCAGCAGCTTGGGTCTGGGAGGCTACACCTTC CASSLGLGGYTF
TRBJ2-7 TRBD1 TRBV28 - TGTGCCAGCAGGATAAACAGGGGGACCTCCTACGAGCAGTACTTC CASRINRGTSYEQYF
TRBJ2-1 - TRBV5-4 - TGTGCCAGCAGCTTCCGGGGAGGCTCCTACAATGAGCAGTTCTTC CASSFRGGSYNEQFF
TRBJ1-1 - TRBV25-1 - TGTGCCAGCAGTGAAGAGGTGGAGGACACTGAAGCTTTCTTT CASSEEVEDTEAFF
TRBJ2-1 TRBD2 TRBV7-9 - TGTGCCAGCAGCCTGCTGGGACTAGCGGGCAATGAGCAGTTCTTC CASSLLGLAGNEQFF
TRBJ2-1 - TRBV6-5 - TGTGCCAGCAGTGACCCAACAGGGACCAATGAGCAGTTCTTC CASSDPTGTNEQFF
TRBJ2-3 TRBD2 TRBV5-6 - TGTGCCAGCAGCTTGGAGGGAGCGGGGGAATACACAGATACGCAGTATTTT CASSLEGAGEYTDTQYF
TRBJ1-1 - TRBV25-1 few TGTGCCAGCAGTAGTACTGAAGCTTTCTTT CASSSTEAFF
TRBJ2-2 - TRBV19 - TGTGCCAGTAGTATAGGGGCGGGGACTGGGGAGCTGTTTTTT CASSIGAGTGELFF
TRBJ2-2 TRBD1 TRBV6-1 medium-sized TGTGCCAGCAGTGGTCCGGACGCCTGGACAGGAGTGAACACCGGGGAGCTGTTTTTT CASSGPDAWTGVNTGELFF
TRBJ1-1 - TRBV11-2 - TGTGCCAGCAGCCCAGGCCCCAGTGTGAACACTGAAGCTTTCTTT CASSPGPSVNTEAFF
TRBJ2-2 - TRBV7-9 once TGTGCCAGCAGCCCGGGACCGACGAACACCGGGGAGCTGTTTTTT CASSPGPTNTGELFF
TRBJ1-2 TRBD1 TRBV5-4 - TGTGCCAGCAGCCCCTGGGTCCGGACAGGGAGGGATGATGGCTACACCTTC CASSPWVRTGRDDGYTF
TRBJ1-5 TRBD1 TRBV30 - TGTGCCTGGAGTGTGGGGACAGGGAATCAGCCCCAGCATTTT CAWSVGTGNQPQHF
TRBJ1-2 TRBD1 TRBV19 few TGTGCCAGCCGCCCGACAGGGGACTATGGCTACACCTTC CASRPTGDYGYTF
TRBJ1-3 - TRBV7-2 - TGTGCCAGCAGCTTAGGGGGCGGGACCAGATCTTCTGGAAACACCATATATTTT CASSLGGGTRSSGNTIYF
TRBJ1-5 TRBD1 TRBV19 - TGTGCCAGTAGTGGACAGGGAATCCAGCCCCAGCATTTT CASSGQGIQPQHF
TRBJ1-1 - TRBV12-5 - TGTGCTAGTGGATCTCCCCGGGGTGAAGCTTTCTTT CASGSPRGEAFF
TRBJ2-7 - TRBV6-1 - TGTGCCAGCAGTGAAAGGTCCTTCTCCTACGAGCAGTACTTC CASSERSFSYEQYF
TRBJ1-6 - TRBV27 few - CASSLERERSYNSPLHF
TRBJ2-7 TRBD1 TRBV5-4 - TGTGCCAGCAGCTGGGGGACAGAGCTGTCCTACGAGCAGTACTTC CASSWGTELSYEQYF
TRBJ2-1 TRBD2 TRBV7-9 - TGTGCCAGCACCTCGGGAGGGGGGAGCTCCTACAATGAGCAGTTCTTC CASTSGGGSSYNEQFF
TRBJ2-1 - TRBV4-1 - TGCGCCAGCAGCCATGGGGCCTCCTACAATGAGCAGTTCTTC CASSHGASYNEQFF
TRBJ2-3 TRBD1 TRBV7-2 - TGTGCCAGCAGCACCGGGACAGTTAGCACAGATACGCAGTATTTT CASSTGTVSTDTQYF
TRBJ1-2 TRBD1 TRBV19 - TGTGCCAGTAGTACGACAGGGGGAGAATATGGCTACACCTTC CASSTTGGEYGYTF
TRBJ1-1 - TRBV27 - TGTGCCAGCAGAATGAGCAGGGGCCTAAACACTGAAGCTTTCTTT CASRMSRGLNTEAFF